The source of this T cell receptor beta chain is a study of cytomegalovirus exposure and HLA in healthy donors (dated by TCRdb to about 2017). General notes on the study: An earlier analysis of approximately 640 of the donors reported approximately 270 Gb of sequence data and roughly 100 million unique TCR beta sequences from about 200 million T cells. The aim of the study was to test whether cataloging public T cell receptors could identify signatures of past pathogen exposure. A later genetic analysis used genome-wide SNP genotypes for about three fifths of the 666 donors, treating that subset as a discovery cohort. To predict cytomegalovirus infection status, the study brought together high-throughput TCR immunosequencing, statistical association of individual TCRs with disease status, and machine learning. The later analysis used no new phenotypic data to find candidate immune exposures, relying instead on TCR beta sequences and their occurrence across donors. The study used immunosequencing to profile the T cell repertoires of approximately 690 subjects and linked those repertoires to cytomegalovirus serostatus. Among the roughly 390 genotyped donors, around 81% belonged to the genetic ancestry cluster associated with self-reported Caucasian donors. Typing coverage varied by locus: 629-630 donors for A, B, C, DRB1 and DQB1; more than 500 for DQA1; around 610 for DPA1; roughly 470 for DPB1. Roughly five DR-DQ haplotypes were treated as single units for association and clustering because of strong linkage in the cohort. Alongside the repertoire data, information on donor age, sex, ethnicity and CMV serostatus was compiled. An early release that covered roughly 600 HLA-typed donors contained approximately 300 gigabases of sequencing data and tens of millions of unique TCR sequences. In addition to the first cohort of several hundred subjects, a separate validation cohort of about 120 different subjects was used. An earlier analysis of 587 of the donors applied high-throughput TCR beta sequencing to assess whether each TCR beta V gene segment acted as functional or pseudogenic. A later analysis re-analyzed previously published TCR beta repertoires from hundreds of donors and added high-resolution HLA genotyping to study TCR occurrence patterns. Both class I and class II loci were covered by HLA typing, at four-digit resolution. Across under 500 genotyped donors of the cohort, an average of about 220,000 unique TCR beta nucleotide sequences per donor were sequenced, and 15% to 20% of those sequences were non-productive. Every discovery cohort repertoire had been produced on one sequencing platform.

Remarks on this clone: Its binding antigen is unknown. The sample holds no much larger clone one base away, and base qualities are not on file.

What the work shows at the level of the full study, not this receptor alone: Specific HLA alleles were associated with about 17,000 TCR beta sequences at a false discovery rate of 0.05 in a later analysis. In a later genetic analysis, fewer N-insertions in productive TCRs were reported among donors in an Asian-associated ancestry cluster than the approximately 630-donor mean. A cluster of highly shared sequence variants was judged likely to represent a technical artifact of the sequencing pipeline. A later analysis found that TCR association rates varied across HLA loci, with DRB1 alleles showing the most associated TCRs and HLA-C alleles the fewest. This cohort had only TCR beta chains sequenced, and the lack of alpha or paired-chain data limited which features could be detected. A further reported finding was that TCR beta sequences accurately predicted the HLA-A and HLA-B alleles for most subjects in the first cohort. Most TCR sequences were observed very rarely across donors, whereas some public TCRs were present in many individuals. An association between a missense DCLRE1C variant and V-gene and J-gene trimming of TCR beta chains was found in a later genetic analysis and replicated in an independent cohort. A later analysis found that most CMV-associated TCR beta chains appeared HLA-restricted, with HLA associations seemingly driven largely by CMV exposure. Broadly in line with IMGT annotations, most TCR beta V segments showed up in productive rearrangements about 90% or about 30% of the time in an earlier analysis of approximately 640 of the donors. The earlier analysis of about 600 of the donors excluded approximately 17 rarely observed V segments, including chromosome 9 orphons, because counts were too low. A total of 150 to 200 TCR beta chains were listed by the study as associated with cytomegalovirus. The classifier was reported to diagnose cytomegalovirus status with high specificity and sensitivity in both the original and validation cohorts. When HLA alleles, especially DR and DQ, strongly co-occurred, TCR associations were difficult to assign to individual alleles. Linkage disequilibrium might explain the correlated functional status among segregating V segments, but an unknown experimental factor could not be ruled out. For the cohort, immune exposure information was limited to CMV serostatus. Several of the top co-occurrence clusters appeared to be linked to parvovirus B19, influenza, CMV and Epstein-Barr virus, according to a later analysis. The authors suggested that the approach could potentially be extended to other disease states and immunological phenotypes. Because the 87-base-pair reads could not distinguish some IMGT-functional V segments, including TRBV6-2 and TRBV6-3, those segments were excluded. In a later analysis, HLA-associated TCR beta chains showed more clonal expansion and lower generation probabilities than non-associated chains that were equally common. HLA typing was unavailable for some donors at each locus, so association tests used only the typed subset. Sequencing depth was assumed to be roughly uniform across donors in the presence/absence analyses, though that assumption may not hold. In vitro tests confirmed that a few of the cytomegalovirus-associated TCR beta chains recognize cytomegalovirus antigens.

Library preparation employed the immunoSEQ multiplex PCR assay. For the multiplex PCR, a mixture combining 60 forward primers for TCR Vbeta segments and 13 reverse primers for TCR Jbeta segments was used. A multiplex PCR assay on genomic DNA amplified the CDR3 region of rearranged TCR beta genes. The Illumina HiSeq System was used to sequence the amplified TCR beta libraries as 87-base-pair reads. In the source study's methods: A later analysis counted 65 million to 90 million unique TCR beta chains across the 550 to 700 repertoires, and about 10 million of these chains were shared by at least two donors. To remove PCR and sequencing errors, raw reads were error-corrected and collapsed into unique sequences using a nearest-neighbor algorithm that merged closely related sequences. To assign V, D and J gene segments, CDR3 sequences were aligned to IMGT reference sequences. For a sequence to be retained, a match of at least six nucleotides was required to both a V gene segment and a J gene segment. Rearrangements were called productive when the CDR3 lacked stop codons and stayed in frame with V and J; all others were non-productive. Following IMGT convention, CDR3 was defined as the stretch from the second conserved V-encoded cysteine up to the conserved J-encoded phenylalanine. In an earlier analysis of roughly 610 of the donors, sequences lacking an unambiguous match to a single V gene segment were excluded. In an earlier analysis of 587 of the donors, V segments were called functional above 56.7% productive rearrangements and were called segregating when the between-donor standard deviation exceeded 5%. A statistical classification framework was developed to diagnose cytomegalovirus status using the catalog of TCR beta chain sequences. V and J gene assignment, in a later analysis, came from comparing TCR nucleotide sequences with IMGT/GENE-DB human TR gene sequences. The TCRdist pipeline was used in a later analysis to assign CDR3 sequences and most-parsimonious VDJ recombination scenarios. In a later analysis, each TCR beta chain was defined by its CDR3 amino acid sequence together with its V-gene family, and reads without a unique V-gene family were excluded. A later analysis removed 550 to 700 highly shared, low-generation-probability nucleotide sequences to deal with suspected cross-contamination and a sequencing artifact. For each public chain, a later analysis derived a clonal expansion index from normalized ranks of inferred template counts within each repertoire. A later analysis computed generation probabilities with a VDJ recombination model fitted to out-of-frame rearrangements, and checked the results against IGoR. Hypergeometric tests were used in a later analysis to score TCR-TCR, TCR-HLA and TCR-CMV co-occurrence, with a repertoire-size bias correction applied to the TCR pairs. To estimate false discovery rates, a later analysis permuted the HLA or CMV assignments 20 times. In a later analysis, co-occurring TCRs were grouped using DBSCAN, with TCRdist sequence similarity added in when clustering inside HLA-allele-positive subsets. Repertoires with fewer than 30,000 or more than 120,000 public chains, plus five repertoires with anomalous nucleotide sharing, were excluded from co-occurrence clustering. TCRdb took over this immuneACCESS table, retaining in-frame rearrangements with V and J assigned. Such tables are incomplete; in checked studies, under half of the missing clones stem from an unresolved V gene, and the remainder is unexplained. D and trimming were read from the DNA, whereas the V and J calls and clone size are those reported in that table. The sample table records under 250,000 clones; about 80% of these occur just once. Around 6% of the sample is held by the ten biggest clonotypes.

V is reduced by 4 bases and J by 3 bases, leaving a spacing of 9 bases between them. Based on the germline V gene, the CDR1 and CDR2 sequences are SQVTM and ANQGSEA. The CDR3, cysteine through phenylalanine, is 12 amino acids long. Only CDR3 DNA remains: 36 bases, in frame from the first base. The cohort consisted of 650 to 850 healthy bone marrow donors. All cohort members were sampled while nominally healthy, although unrecorded immune exposures were likely present. The donor tested CMV seropositive, placing the donor among the 310 or so seropositive members of the cohort. A peripheral blood sample was collected from each donor, and TCR beta sequencing was performed on peripheral blood mononuclear cells. Genomic DNA was extracted from the blood cell samples with the Qiagen DNeasy Blood Extraction Kit.

Sequenced input: PBMCs. The receptor was derived from a middle-aged man in good health and CMV-seropositive. The sequence is built from TRBV29-1 and TRBJ1-1; there is no confident call for the D gene. The CDR3 corresponds to CSVVGRYTEAFF. The DNA is TGCAGCGTTGTTGGTCGGTACACTGAAGCTTTCTTT.